A single sample is the source of the 28 T cell receptor beta chains below, sequenced in a study of tumor-infiltrating lymphocytes in primary liver carcinoma. TCR beta cDNA was reverse-transcribed from approximately 0.45 ug of total RNA. The reaction used a constant-region primer and ProtoScript II reverse transcriptase. Library construction for TCR beta comprised three nested multiplex PCR rounds performed with slightly modified ARM-PCR. Use of TRBV1-TRBV30 forward primers with a C-beta reverse primer characterized the first two PCR rounds, which lasted roughly 11 cycles each. A single record per CDR3 protein comes from TCRdb applying MiXCR to the multiplex PCR reads. Of about 330,000 distinct CDR3 sequences detected, less than 75% appear once; the ten largest clones hold approximately 5.9%. Out of unsorted whole blood came the blood RNA, and germline DNA was extracted as well. Sequencing input: peripheral blood. The receptors here all came from a man in his forties with primary liver carcinoma and hepatitis B virus infection.

With regard to this clonotype: Relative to the germline gene, one junction end is altered; a read error may explain this. The J gene is TRBJ2-7, the V gene TRBV6-6; D is ambiguous. The V gene's germline CDR1 is MNHNY and CDR2 SVGAGI (reference sequence). The CDR3 length is 12 residues. Here the CDR3 DNA reads TGTGTCAGCAGGTACTCGACCAGCGAGCAGTACTTC. Translated: CVSRYSTSEQYF.

To note about this clonotype: At one end, the junction sequence differs from germline, possibly due to a read error. The chain combines TRBV11-2 with TRBJ1-6; D is uncertain. The CDR3 runs 13 residues. CDR1 SGHAT and CDR2 FQNNGV come from the germline V gene. CDR3 sequence (DNA): TGTGCCAGCAGCAGAGGGTATAATTCACCCCCCCACTTT. Its translation: CASSRGYNSPPHF.

This clonotype was seen just once. One end of the junction fails to match germline, which may point to a read error. The chain links TRBV4-1 to TRBJ2-7; 7 bases map to TRBD1. The CDR3 covers 16 residues. Germline loops: CDR1 MGHRA, CDR2 YSYEKL. CDR3 protein: CASCQAPGQPTYEQYF. The CDR3 DNA reads TGCGCCAGCTGCCAAGCTCCGGGACAGCCGACCTACGAGCAGTACTTC.

Many counts were recorded for this clonotype. The chain is built from TRBV7-9 and TRBJ2-1; tentative D call: TRBD2 (5 bases). The length of the CDR3 is 14 residues. The V end lost 1 base, the J end lost 5 bases, and 9 bases lay between the germline ends. CDR1 SEHNR and CDR2 FQNEAQ come from the germline V gene (reference sequence). CDR3 in DNA: TGTGCCAGCAGCTTAGGGACTTGGAACAATGAGCAGTTCTTC. This codes for CASSLGTWNNEQFF. The full variable domain, completed using reference TRBV7-9 and TRBJ2-1, is DTGVSQNPRHKITKRGQNVTFRCDPISEHNRLYWYRQTLGQGPEFLTYFQNEAQLEKSRLLSDRFSAERPKGSFSTLEIQRTEQGDSAMYLCASSLGTWNNEQFFGPGTRLTVL.

As for this clonotype: The junction shows a germline mismatch at one end, possibly a read error. The genes are TRBV6-1 and TRBJ2-5, with a weak D call TRBD2 (6 bases). The CDR3 is made up of 17 amino acids. The germline V gene has CDR1 MNHNS and CDR2 SASEGT. CDR3: CVSSEEILGGATEPQCF. In nucleotides, the CDR3 is TGTGTCAGCAGTGAAGAAATCCTCGGAGGGGCTACGGAGCCCCAGTGCTTC.

This clonotype was recorded only once. One junction end disagrees with the germline gene, perhaps due to a read error. The rearrangement uses TRBV6-5 and TRBJ1-4; no clear D. Per germline, CDR1 MNHEY and CDR2 SVGAGI. This CDR3 spans 17 amino acids. CDR3 nucleotides: TGTGCCAACAGTTACTCGGAAGGGTTAGGTGTTTATGAAAAACTGTTTTTT. As protein: CANSYSEGLGVYEKLFF.

This chain links TRBV6-1 with TRBJ2-1; D is perhaps TRBD1 (5 bases). The CDR3 length is 12 residues. V lost 3 bases to trimming and J lost 10 bases, with 10 bases between them. In germline, CDR1 is MNHNS, CDR2 SASEGT. As DNA, the CDR3 is TGTGCCAGCAGTGAGAGCGACAGAGAGCAGTTCTTC. It codes for CASSESDREQFF.

This rearrangement joins TRBV6-5 to TRBJ2-7; D remains unclear. Per the germline V gene, CDR1 is MNHEY and CDR2 is SVGAGI. The V gene lost 0 bases and the J gene lost 9 bases, with 21 bases spanning the gap. This CDR3 is built from 16 residues. The CDR3 coding sequence is TGTGCCAGCAGTTACTCGTCCATCAGGCCTTTCTACAGGCAGTACTTC. Encoded protein: CASSYSSIRPFYRQYF.

Details on this clonotype: Just one base apart from a much larger clone, this may be a read error. V is TRBV10-2 and J is TRBJ1-4; D is uncertain. This CDR3 is built from 14 residues. Looked up from germline, CDR1 is WSHSY and CDR2 is SAAADI. The CDR3 sequence is CASSREATNDKLFF. CDR3 nucleotides: TGCGCCAGCTCTCGGGAGGCAACTAATGATAAACTGTTTTTT.

This clonotype has ten or more counts. This sequence joins TRBV6-5 and TRBJ2-2; D is uncertain. Germline assignment: CDR1 MNHEY and CDR2 SVGAGI. Deletions cut 0 bases from V and 2 bases from J, with 4 bases between. The CDR3 totals 14 residues. The CDR3 DNA reads as TGTGCCAGCAGTTACTCGGTTAACACCGGGGAGCTGTTTTTT. Protein product: CASSYSVNTGELFF.

The rearrangement joins TRBV4-1 to TRBJ2-5; no definite D call. V was shortened by 8 bases and J by 3 bases, with 16 bases between the two germline ends. CDR1 and CDR2 (germline): MGHRA, YSYEKL. The CDR3 sequence is 14 residues long. CDR3 loop: CASCHPGREETQYF. CDR3 bases: TGCGCCAGCTGTCACCCTGGCAGAGAAGAGACCCAGTACTTC.

The chain links TRBV6-1 to TRBJ1-5; D is undetermined. Germline V lookup: CDR1 MNHNS, CDR2 SASEGT. CDR3 length equals 15 residues. The CDR3 region is CSNSEVDYSNQPQHF. Written as DNA, the CDR3 is TGTTCCAATAGTGAAGTAGATTATAGCAATCAGCCCCAGCATTTT.

About this clonotype itself: With a much larger clone just one base away, this may be a read error. The final CDR3 position lacks the conserved phenylalanine or tryptophan, pointing to a likely read error. The chain couples TRBV6-2 or TRBV6-3 to TRBJ1-1, with D possibly TRBD1 on 5 matching bases. This CDR3 spans 13 amino acids. Trimming stripped 2 bases from V and 4 bases from J, with 8 bases between. Germline-derived CDR1 and CDR2 are MNHEY and SVGEGT. CDR3 sequence reads: CASSYMGGTEAFY. The DNA of the CDR3 is TGTGCCAGCAGTTACATGGGGGGCACTGAAGCTTTCTAT.

Here the CDR3 DNA reads TGCGCCAGCAGCTTGGGGCAGGTGGACAGTGAAGCTTTCTTT. It encodes CASSLGQVDSEAFF. The chain joins TRBV5-1 to TRBJ1-1; D may be TRBD1 (6 bases). The CDR3 runs to 14 residues. Germline V gene lookup returns CDR1 SGHRS and CDR2 YFSETQ. The V gene lost 0 bases and the J gene lost 7 bases, with 13 bases spanning the gap.

The V gene is TRBV4-2, the J gene TRBJ2-1, with 8 bases aligning to TRBD2. The length of the CDR3 is 16 residues. Germline CDR1 reads LGHNA; CDR2 reads YNFKEQ. In DNA form, the CDR3 reads TGTGTTAGCAGCACGTCCCGGGGGGGATCCTACAATGAGCAGTTCTTC. Translated, it gives CVSSTSRGGSYNEQFF.

The sample holds one count of this clonotype. A read error is possible here, since a much larger clone lies one base away. The V call is TRBV4-1, the J call TRBJ2-7; D is undetermined. Trimming cost V 0 bases and J 6 bases, with 12 bases left between them. The length of the CDR3 is 14 residues. The germline gives CDR1 MGHRA, CDR2 YSYEKL. CDR3 nucleotide sequence: TGCGCCAGCAGCCAAGATTCCAGTTGCGGCGAGCAGTACTTC. It yields the protein CASSQDSSCGEQYF.

About this clonotype: The conserved phenylalanine or tryptophan normally closing the CDR3 is absent here, so this likely arose from a read error. The DNA is omitted, as the CDR3 cannot be located on it reliably, and the CDR3 follows TCRdb's listing. The genes are TRBV29-1 and TRBJ2-3; the table names TRBD2, a call not compared with the DNA. Both ends counted, the CDR3 spans 14 residues. Germline CDR1 SQVTM, CDR2 ANQGSEA. The CDR3 spells CSVQLAGPTDTQYS.

The J gene is TRBJ2-7, the V gene TRBV15; 9 bases agree with TRBD2. The CDR3 covers 16 residues. Per the germline V gene, CDR1 is LNHNV and CDR2 is YYDKDF (reference sequence). The J segment lost 2 bases and the V segment lost 2 bases, leaving 7 bases of the junction unmatched. CDR3 loop: CATSRSKAGGTYEQYF. CDR3 nucleotides: TGTGCCACCAGCAGAAGTAAAGCGGGAGGAACCTACGAGCAGTACTTC.

This clonotype came up a few times. The J gene is TRBJ1-5, the V gene TRBV6-1; weak D call: TRBD1 (5 bases). Germline CDR1 MNHNS, CDR2 SASEGT. V gave up 6 bases and J gave up 1 base, with 19 bases separating them. This CDR3 region has 17 residues. CDR3 DNA: TGTGCCAGCAGCATGTTTGTTGGGGGTGTCAGCAATCAGCCCCAGCATTTT. It codes for CASSMFVGGVSNQPQHF.

For this clonotype: A read error is possible here, since a much larger clone lies one base away. The chain carries TRBV4-2 and TRBJ2-2; D may be TRBD1 (5 bases). Germline lookup yields CDR1 LGHNA and CDR2 YNFKEQ. The CDR3 is made up of 15 amino acids. V shed 2 bases and J shed 1 base, with 8 bases lying between them. The CDR3 reads CASSQIDRNTGELFF. The CDR3 DNA reads as TGTGCCAGCAGCCAAATTGACAGGAACACCGGGGAGCTGTTTTTT.

Only a few counts were recorded for this clonotype. The chain employs TRBV5-4 and TRBJ2-1; tentatively, D is TRBD1 (7 bases). Trimming took off 4 bases at V and 4 bases at J, with 18 bases between the two ends. Germline assignment: CDR1 SGHNT and CDR2 YYREEE (reference sequence). The CDR3 is 16 amino acids. This CDR3 is CASSRQGGGVYNEQFF. The CDR3 nucleotides are TGTGCCAGCAGCAGACAGGGAGGTGGGGTTTACAATGAGCAGTTCTTC. Combining the CDR3 with reference TRBV5-4 and TRBJ2-1 gives the whole variable domain ETGVTQSPTHLIKTRGQQVTLRCSSQSGHNTVSWYQQALGQGPQFIFQYYREEENGRGNFPPRFSGLQFPNYSSELNVNALELDDSALYLCASSRQGGGVYNEQFFGPGTRLTVL.

This rearrangement joins TRBV11-2 to TRBJ1-3, with TRBD1 as a possible D gene (5 bases). There are 15 residues in the CDR3. The germline V gene encodes CDR1 SGHAT and CDR2 FQNNGV. V lost 5 bases and J 2 bases, leaving 13 bases between the germline ends. In DNA form, the CDR3 reads TGTGCCAGCAGCCTTTTTGGAGGGGCTGGAAACACCATATATTTT. It encodes CASSLFGGAGNTIYF.

A remark on this clonotype: This could be a read error, since a much larger clone is one nucleotide away. This chain joins TRBV6-1 and TRBJ2-1, with 10 positions matching TRBD1. The CDR3 length is 14 residues. CDR1 is MNHNS, CDR2 SASEGT, per germline. CDR3 sequence: CASSTGGHDNGQFF. The CDR3 region has the DNA TGTGCCAGCTCGACAGGGGGCCACGACAATGGGCAGTTCTTC.

For this clonotype: It may be a read error: a sequence one base away is much more abundant. The V call is TRBV4-2, the J call TRBJ2-2; D tentatively fits TRBD1 or TRBD2 (5 bases each). This CDR3 region has 14 residues. CDR1 and CDR2 (germline): LGHNA, YNFKEQ. As DNA, the CDR3 is TGTGCCAGCAGCCAAGATTGGCACACCGGGGCGCTGTTTTTT. It encodes CASSQDWHTGALFF.

As concerns this clonotype: A read error may account for a junction end that differs from germline. The chain joins TRBV11-2 to TRBJ1-6; the match to TRBD1 covers 7 bases. In germline, CDR1 is SGHAT, CDR2 FQNNGV. The CDR3 is 15 residues long. CDR3 in DNA: TGTGTCAGCAGCTTAATTGACAGGGAAGGGTCACTCCTCCACTTT. It translates to CVSSLIDREGSLLHF. The full variable domain, with the rest looked up from reference TRBV11-2 and TRBJ1-6, is EAGVAQSPRYKIIEKRQSVAFWCNPISGHATLYWYQQILGQGPKLLIQFQNNGVVDDSQLPKDRFSAERLKGVDSTLKIQPAKLEDSAVYLCVSSLIDREGSLLHFGNGTRLTVT.

As for this clonotype: Given the absence of the conserved phenylalanine or tryptophan at the CDR3 end, a read error is likely. This chain connects TRBV9 to TRBJ2-1; D is ambiguous. The CDR3 spans 15 residues. V was trimmed by 0 bases and J by 4 bases, leaving 11 bases between them. Per germline, CDR1 SGDLS and CDR2 YYNGEE. The CDR3 spells CASSVGRRGYNEQFL. CDR3 coding DNA: TGTGCCAGCAGCGTAGGTAGGCGTGGGTACAATGAGCAGTTCTTG.

Regarding this clonotype: A much larger clone differs from this one at a single base, so this may be a read error. V is TRBV6-6 and J is TRBJ2-7; D is uncertain. The CDR3 spans 14 residues. CDR1 MNHNY and CDR2 SVGAGI come from the germline V gene (reference sequence). The DNA of the CDR3 is TGTGCCAGCAGTTACTCGAGTTTTTCCTACAAGCAGTACTTC. Its protein is CASSYSSFSYKQYF.

To note about this clonotype: An end of the junction differs from the germline gene, which may be a read error. The chain links TRBV6-1 to TRBJ1-2; TRBD1 might be the D (5 bases). The CDR3 consists of 13 residues. Per germline, CDR1 MNHNS and CDR2 SASEGT. The CDR3 coding sequence is TGTGCCAGCAGCCCGACAGCCACGGCTGGCTACACTTTC. Its translation is CASSPTATAGYTF.